The source of this TCR beta chain is a study of Ad26.COV2.S vaccination and SARS-CoV-2 variants. Data came from immunoSEQ multiplex PCR; TCRdb stores just in-frame clones and leaves some out. The sample includes more than 250,000 clones, 80% to 90% of them seen just once. Treatment: some 20 received Ad26.COV2.S at low or high dose, single or two shots; 5 received placebo; per-sample allocation not given. Material that was analyzed had been drawn on day 63 after the first vaccine or placebo injection. Source: peripheral blood, taken in a trial of Ad26.COV2.S vaccine versus placebo. The clonotype was recovered from a person between 18 and 65 years old who received the Ad26.COV2.S COVID-19 vaccine or a placebo.

The CDR3 nucleotides read TGTGCCAGCAGTTACACCGGGACACTCTCCTACGAGCAGTACTTC. It encodes CASSYTGTLSYEQYF. The chain couples TRBV6-2 or TRBV6-3 to TRBJ2-7, with D perhaps matching TRBD1 (6 bases). From germline, CDR1 is MNHEY and CDR2 SVGEGT. CDR3 length: 15 residues. V was trimmed by 2 bases and J by 0 bases, leaving 11 bases between them.